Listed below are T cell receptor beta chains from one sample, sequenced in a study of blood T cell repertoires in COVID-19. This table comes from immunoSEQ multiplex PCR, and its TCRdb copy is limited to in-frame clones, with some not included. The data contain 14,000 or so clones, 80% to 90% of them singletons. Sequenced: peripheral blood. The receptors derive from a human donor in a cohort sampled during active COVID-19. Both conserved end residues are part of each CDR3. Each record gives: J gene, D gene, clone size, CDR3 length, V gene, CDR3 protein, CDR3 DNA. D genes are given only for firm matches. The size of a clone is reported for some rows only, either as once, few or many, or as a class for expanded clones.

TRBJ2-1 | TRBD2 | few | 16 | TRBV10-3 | CAISPGLAGRANEQFF | TGTGCCATCAGTCCGGGACTAGCGGGAAGGGCCAATGAGCAGTTCTTC
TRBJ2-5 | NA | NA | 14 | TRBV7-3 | CASSLSGMEETQYF | TGTGCCAGCAGCTTATCAGGGATGGAGGAGACCCAGTACTTC
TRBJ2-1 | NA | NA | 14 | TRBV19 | CASSGGKRDNEQFF | TGTGCCAGTAGTGGAGGGAAGAGGGACAATGAGCAGTTCTTC
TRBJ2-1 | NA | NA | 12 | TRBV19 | CASSIGEDEQFF | TGTGCCAGTAGTATAGGTGAGGATGAGCAGTTCTTC
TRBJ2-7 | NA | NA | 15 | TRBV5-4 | CASRSDIGTNYEQYF | TGTGCCAGCAGGTCAGACATAGGGACAAACTACGAGCAGTACTTC
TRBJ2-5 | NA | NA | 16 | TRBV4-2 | CASSQASGFLSETQYF | TGTGCCAGCAGCCAGGCGAGCGGTTTCCTGTCAGAGACCCAGTACTTC
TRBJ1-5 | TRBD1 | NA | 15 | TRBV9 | CASSATGGANQPQHF | TGTGCCAGCAGCGCCACAGGGGGCGCAAATCAGCCCCAGCATTTT
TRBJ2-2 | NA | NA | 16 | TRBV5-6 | CASSSGPSASTGELFF | TGTGCCAGCAGCTCAGGGCCAAGCGCCTCCACCGGGGAGCTGTTTTTT
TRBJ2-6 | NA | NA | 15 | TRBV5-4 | CASSFGGRGANVLTF | TGTGCCAGCAGCTTCGGGGGACGGGGGGCCAACGTCCTGACTTTC
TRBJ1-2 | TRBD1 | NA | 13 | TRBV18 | CASSPGQRYGYTF | TGTGCCAGCTCACCGGGACAGCGCTATGGCTACACCTTC
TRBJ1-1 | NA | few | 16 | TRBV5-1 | CASSERVGVGNTEAFF | TGCGCCAGCAGCGAGAGGGTCGGTGTAGGGAACACTGAAGCTTTCTTT
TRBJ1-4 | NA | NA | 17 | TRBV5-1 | CASSLRGALATNEKLFF | TGCGCCAGTTCTCTAAGGGGCGCCCTTGCAACTAATGAAAAACTGTTTTTT
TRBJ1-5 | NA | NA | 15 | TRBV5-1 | CASSREGGLNQPQHF | TGCGCCAGCAGCCGAGAAGGGGGTCTCAATCAGCCCCAGCATTTT
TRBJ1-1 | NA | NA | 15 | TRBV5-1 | CASSTLGQSNTEAFF | TGCGCCAGCAGCACCTTAGGACAGTCGAACACTGAAGCTTTCTTT
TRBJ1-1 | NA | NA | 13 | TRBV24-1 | CATSERGGTEAFF | TGTGCCACCAGTGAAAGGGGAGGGACTGAAGCTTTCTTT
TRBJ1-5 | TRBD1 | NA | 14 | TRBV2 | CASRAGTGVQPQHF | TGTGCCAGCAGGGCCGGGACAGGGGTTCAGCCCCAGCATTTT
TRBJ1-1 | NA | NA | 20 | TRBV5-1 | CASSFFGMPSVGGPRSEAFF | TGCGCCAGCAGCTTTTTTGGTATGCCATCGGTGGGGGGGCCTAGATCCGAAGCTTTCTTT
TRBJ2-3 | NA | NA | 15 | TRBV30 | CAWSVGTGEADTQYF | TGTGCCTGGAGTGTCGGGACGGGAGAAGCAGATACGCAGTATTTT
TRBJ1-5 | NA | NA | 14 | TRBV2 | CASSLQGRDQPQHF | TGTGCCAGCAGCCTACAGGGCAGGGATCAGCCCCAGCATTTT
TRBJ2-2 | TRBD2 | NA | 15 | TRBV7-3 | CASSLRREKHRGAVF | TGTGCCAGCAGCTTAAGGCGGGAGAAACACCGGGGAGCTGTTTTT
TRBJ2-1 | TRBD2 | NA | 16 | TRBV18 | CASSPQRGDSYNEQFF | TGTGCCAGCTCACCCCAACGGGGGGATTCCTACAATGAGCAGTTCTTC
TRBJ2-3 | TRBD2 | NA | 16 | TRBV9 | CASSPRGDSRTDTQYF | TGTGCCAGCAGCCCCCGGGGGGACTCGAGGACAGATACGCAGTATTTT
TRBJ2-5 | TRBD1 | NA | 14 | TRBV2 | CASSRDRGRETQYF | TGTGCCAGCAGTCGGGACAGGGGGCGAGAGACCCAGTACTTC
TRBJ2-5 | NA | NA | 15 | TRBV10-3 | CAISDPGQSGETQYF | TGTGCCATCAGTGATCCCGGACAGTCTGGTGAGACCCAGTACTTC
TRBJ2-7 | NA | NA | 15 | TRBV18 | CASSPPSGDFHEQYF | TGTGCCAGCTCACCACCGTCGGGAGACTTCCACGAGCAGTACTTC
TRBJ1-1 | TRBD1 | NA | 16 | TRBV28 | CASSLILQGAWTEAFF | TGTGCCAGCAGTCTTATACTACAGGGGGCTTGGACTGAAGCTTTCTTT
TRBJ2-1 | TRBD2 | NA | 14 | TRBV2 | CASMPAGGANEQFF | TGTGCCAGCATGCCGGCGGGGGGAGCCAATGAGCAGTTCTTC
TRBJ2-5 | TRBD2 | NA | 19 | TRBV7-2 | CASSLFPRGLAGAGETQYF | TGTGCCAGCAGCTTATTTCCTCGGGGGCTAGCGGGGGCAGGAGAGACCCAGTACTTC
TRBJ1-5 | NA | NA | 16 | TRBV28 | CASSFTKLNSNQPQHF | TGTGCCAGCAGTTTCACAAAGTTAAATAGCAATCAGCCCCAGCATTTT
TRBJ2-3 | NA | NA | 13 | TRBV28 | CASFTGSTDTQYF | TGTGCCAGTTTTACCGGGAGCACAGATACGCAGTATTTT
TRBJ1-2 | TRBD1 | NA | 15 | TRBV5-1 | CASSPEGRGNYGYTF | TGCGCCAGCAGCCCGGAGGGCAGGGGGAACTATGGCTACACCTTC
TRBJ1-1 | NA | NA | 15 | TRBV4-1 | CASSQEGGARTEAFF | TGCGCCAGCAGCCAAGAGGGGGGGGCTAGAACTGAAGCTTTCTTT
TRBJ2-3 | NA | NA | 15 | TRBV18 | CASSPLAAVTDTQYF | TGTGCCAGCTCACCCCTCGCTGCGGTCACAGATACGCAGTATTTT
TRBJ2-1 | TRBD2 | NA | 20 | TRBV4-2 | CASSQQFRTSGTLHGNEQFF | TGTGCCAGCAGCCAGCAATTCAGGACTAGCGGGACGCTTCACGGGAATGAGCAGTTCTTC
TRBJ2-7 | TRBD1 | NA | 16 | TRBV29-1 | CSVKLTGGIGSYEQYF | TGCAGCGTAAAACTCACAGGGGGCATTGGCTCCTACGAGCAGTACTTC
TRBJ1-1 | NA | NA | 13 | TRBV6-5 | CASTPPGNTEAFF | TGTGCCAGCACCCCCCCAGGGAACACTGAAGCTTTCTTT
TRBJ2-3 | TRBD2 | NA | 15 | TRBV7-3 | CASSFLAGGTDTQYF | TGTGCCAGCAGCTTCCTAGCGGGGGGCACAGATACGCAGTATTTT